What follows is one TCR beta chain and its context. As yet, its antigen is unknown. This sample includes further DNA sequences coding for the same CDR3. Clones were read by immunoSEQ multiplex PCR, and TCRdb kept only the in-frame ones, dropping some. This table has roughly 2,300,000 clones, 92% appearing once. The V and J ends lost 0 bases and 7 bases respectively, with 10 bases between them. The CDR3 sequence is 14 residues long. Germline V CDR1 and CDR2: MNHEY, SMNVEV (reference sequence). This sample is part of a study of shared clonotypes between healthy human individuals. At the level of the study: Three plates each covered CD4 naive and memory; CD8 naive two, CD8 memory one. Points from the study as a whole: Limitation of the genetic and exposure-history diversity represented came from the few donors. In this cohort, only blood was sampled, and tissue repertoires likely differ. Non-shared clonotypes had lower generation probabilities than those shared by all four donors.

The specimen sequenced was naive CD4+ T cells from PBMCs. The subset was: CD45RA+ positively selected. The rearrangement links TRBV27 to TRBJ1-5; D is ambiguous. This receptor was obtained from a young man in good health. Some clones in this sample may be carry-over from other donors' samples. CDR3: CASSLSGSGQPQHF. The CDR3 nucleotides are TGTGCCAGCAGTTTATCAGGGTCAGGACAGCCCCAGCATTTT.